This T cell receptor beta chain derives from a study of T cells in women clearing cervical HPV infection. Clones were sequenced by immunoSEQ multiplex PCR, and TCRdb holds only the in-frame ones, with some missing. The sample holds 25,000 to 30,000 clones. This CDR3 is built from 15 residues. Germline CDR1 SGHRS, CDR2 YFSETQ. With 0 bases removed from V and 2 bases from J, the gap between germline ends came to 10 bases. On this clone itself: The CDR3 end falls 3 residues outside the read, so it is completed with the germline J gene.

Sequenced sample: blood buffy coat. The V and J genes are TRBV5-1 and TRBJ2-3; D is perhaps TRBD2 (6 bases). The sequence was obtained from a woman aged 18-70 years with a cervical HPV16 infection that either progressed to CIN3+ or cleared (not recorded which). CDR3 protein: CASSLEPRDTDTQYF. The CDR3 DNA, read in part, is TGCGCCAGCAGCTTGGAGCCGCGGGACACAGATACG.